Each of the 20 T cell receptor beta chains below was sequenced from the same sample in a study of response to subunit inactivated influenza vaccine. MiXCR was run by TCRdb on the RT-PCR reads, yielding one entry per CDR3 protein. The table records hundreds of thousands of distinct CDR3 sequences, 11% of them present only once. This sample was also put to use in a study of T cells expressing NK-cell markers. That paper notes: 5'RACE template switching with UMIs generated TCR beta cDNA.

This specimen was PBMCs from blood, taken on the day of vaccination. The receptors here all came from a man between 45 and 60 years old who received an inactivated influenza vaccine.

The sample holds many counts of this clonotype. The chain has TRBV3-1 and TRBJ1-1, with TRBD1 as a possible D gene (6 bases). Deletions cut 8 bases from V and 0 bases from J, with 10 bases between. The V gene's germline CDR1 is LGHDT and CDR2 YNNKEL (reference sequence). The CDR3 consists of 13 residues. In DNA, the CDR3 is TGTGCCAGCCGCAGGGGCATGAACACTGAAGCTTTCTTT. Translated: CASRRGMNTEAFF.

The DNA for the CDR3 is TGTGCCAGCAGTAAAACAGGCCCAGAGACCCAGTACTTC. Protein: CASSKTGPETQYF. The chain links TRBV6-1 to TRBJ2-5, with D perhaps matching TRBD1 (5 bases). Looked up from germline, CDR1 is MNHNS and CDR2 is SASEGT. V dropped 5 bases and J dropped 4 bases, with 11 bases sitting between them. The length of the CDR3 is 13 residues.

This clonotype was counted many times. The chain combines TRBV20-1 with TRBJ2-5; D is unresolved. The CDR3 sequence is 12 residues long. Trimming cost V 2 bases and J 5 bases, with 9 bases left between them. Germline V gives CDR1 DFQATT, CDR2 SNEGSKA (reference sequence). CDR3: CSARPPGETQYF. The CDR3 coding sequence is TGCAGTGCTAGACCCCCCGGGGAGACCCAGTACTTC.

This clonotype came up a few times. The CDR3 loop is CASSQGFGYNEQFF. CDR3 DNA sequence: TGTGCCAGCAGTCAGGGGTTCGGCTACAATGAGCAGTTCTTC. The chain uses TRBV12-3 or TRBV12-4 and TRBJ2-1; D might be TRBD1 (6 bases). The CDR3 has 14 residues. Trimming removed 5 bases from V and 3 bases from J, with 11 bases in between.

DNA of the CDR3: TGTGCCAGCAGTCCTGGCGGCTTGTATGGCTACACCTTC. Translating it yields CASSPGGLYGYTF. The chain is built from TRBV27 and TRBJ1-2; no reliable D call. CDR1 is MNHEY and CDR2 is SMNVEV in the germline V gene (reference sequence). Trimming stripped 5 bases from V and 5 bases from J, with 12 bases between. CDR3 length equals 13 residues.

This clonotype came up many times. The chain uses TRBV7-2 and TRBJ1-1; D is unresolved. CDR3 length: 11 residues. Per germline, CDR1 SGHTA and CDR2 FQGNSA. The V gene lost 4 bases and the J gene lost 3 bases, with 3 bases spanning the gap. CDR3 region: CASSSYTEAFF. The CDR3, as DNA: TGTGCCAGCAGCTCATACACTGAAGCTTTCTTT.

This clonotype turned up a few times. The chain carries TRBV20-1 and TRBJ2-1; 9 bases map to TRBD2. V lost 8 bases to trimming and J lost 1 base; unmatched junction nucleotides: 3. Germline V gives CDR1 DFQATT, CDR2 SNEGSKA (reference sequence). The CDR3 is 13 residues long. The CDR3 nucleotides are TGCAGTAGCGGGAGGCCTTCCTACAATGAGCAGTTCTTC. Translating it yields CSSGRPSYNEQFF.

This chain joins TRBV20-1 and TRBJ2-5; perhaps D is TRBD1 or TRBD2 (5 bases each). Germline V gives CDR1 DFQATT, CDR2 SNEGSKA (reference sequence). There are 14 residues in the CDR3. V was shortened by 0 bases and J by 4 bases, with 12 bases between the two germline ends. The CDR3: CSARDAGRIETQYF. The CDR3 DNA follows: TGCAGTGCTAGAGATGCAGGGAGAATAGAGACCCAGTACTTC.

This chain uses TRBV7-2 with TRBJ2-3; 8 bases fit TRBD2. The V gene end was trimmed by 5 bases and the J gene end by 4 bases; junction bases not matched to a gene: 5. Germline CDR1 is SGHTA and CDR2 is FQGNSA. This CDR3 has 14 residues. CDR3 coding DNA: TGTGCCAGCAGCGGGACTAGGGAGGCAGATACGCAGTATTTT. It translates to CASSGTREADTQYF.

The chain carries TRBV6-1 and TRBJ1-5; 7 nucleotides align to TRBD1. This CDR3 comprises 15 residues. V gave up 7 bases and J gave up 2 bases; unmatched junction bases: 8. CDR1 and CDR2 from the germline V gene are MNHNS and SASEGT. CDR3 region: CASNTGESGNQPQHF. The CDR3 DNA reads TGTGCCAGCAACACAGGGGAGAGTGGCAATCAGCCCCAGCATTTT.

This chain uses TRBV6-2 or TRBV6-3 with TRBJ2-7, with D hard to call. Germline-derived CDR1 and CDR2 are MNHEY and SVGEGT. CDR3 size: 14 residues. V was shortened by 6 bases and J by 1 base, with 13 bases between the two germline ends. CDR3 in amino acids: CASRREHRSYEQYF. In nucleotides, the CDR3 is TGTGCCAGCAGACGTGAACACCGGTCCTACGAGCAGTACTTC.

V and J are TRBV6-1 and TRBJ1-1; 9 positions agree with TRBD1. Trimming removed 7 bases from V and 8 bases from J; junction bases left unmatched: 17. The germline V gene encodes CDR1 MNHNS and CDR2 SASEGT. The CDR3 covers 16 residues. CDR3 nucleotides: TGTGCCAGCACTAAGGGGCCCCGGGACAGGGTCAACGAAGCTTTCTTT. It codes for CASTKGPRDRVNEAFF.

The rearrangement links TRBV4-3 to TRBJ2-2, with 9 nucleotides matching TRBD2. V shed 4 bases, J shed 0 bases, and the junction held 3 bases outside the gene matches. CDR3 length equals 16 residues. Germline assignment: CDR1 LGHNA and CDR2 YSLEER. The CDR3 protein is CASSPRGGANTGELFF. The DNA of the CDR3 is TGCGCCAGCAGCCCGCGGGGGGGAGCGAACACCGGGGAGCTGTTTTTT.

This clonotype occurred many times. The J gene is TRBJ2-7, the V gene TRBV29-1, with TRBD1 as a possible D gene (6 bases). Germline V gene data show CDR1 as SQVTM and CDR2 as ANQGSEA. Trimming stripped 3 bases from V and 6 bases from J, with 15 bases between. The CDR3 has 13 amino acids. Written as DNA, the CDR3 is TGCAGCGTTGAGGGGGTCAGGGGATCCGAGCAGTACTTC. Translating gives CSVEGVRGSEQYF.

This clonotype has more than one count but fewer than ten. The chain employs TRBV12-3 or TRBV12-4 and TRBJ1-5; D possibly corresponds to TRBD1 (6 bases). The V end lost 1 base, the J end lost 4 bases, and 11 bases lay between the germline ends. The CDR3 is 15 residues long. The CDR3 sequence is CASSLGVGGNQPQHF. CDR3 coding DNA: TGTGCCAGCAGTTTAGGGGTAGGGGGGAATCAGCCCCAGCATTTT.

This clonotype was found a few times. The J gene is TRBJ2-1, the V gene TRBV20-1; 12 bases align to TRBD2. With V trimmed by 5 bases and J by 7 bases, 12 bases remained unmatched. Germline V gene sequence: CDR1 DFQATT, CDR2 SNEGSKA (reference sequence). The CDR3 is 16 residues long. CDR3 bases: TGCAGTGCTCGCCGACTAGCGGGAGCTTGGCAGAATGAGCAGTTCTTC. As protein: CSARRLAGAWQNEQFF.

The chain links TRBV12-3 or TRBV12-4 to TRBJ2-6; D is unclear. CDR3 size: 13 residues. V lost 10 bases and J 0 bases, leaving 7 bases between the germline ends. The CDR3 DNA is TGTGCCACACAAAGCTCTGGGGCCAACGTCCTGACTTTC. It encodes CATQSSGANVLTF.

About this clonotype itself: The junction and the germline gene differ at one end; a read error may be behind it. This sequence joins TRBV2 and TRBJ2-1, with 8 bases identical to TRBD1. CDR3 size: 12 residues. Germline CDR1 reads SNHLY; CDR2 reads FYNNEI. This CDR3 is CASSEARTGKIF. The CDR3 DNA sequence: TGTGCCAGCAGTGAAGCGCGGACAGGGAAGATCTTC.

The V and J genes are TRBV4-1 and TRBJ2-3; the match to TRBD2 covers 12 bases. This CDR3 contains 16 residues. Germline values: CDR1 MGHRA, CDR2 YSYEKL. Losses at the gene ends were 1 base for V and 5 bases for J; bases not matched to a gene: 4. CDR3 nucleotide sequence: TGCGCCAGCAGCCAAGGTCTAGCGGGGGGGCTAGATACGCAGTATTTT. Protein: CASSQGLAGGLDTQYF.

Many counts were recorded for this clonotype. J is TRBJ2-2 and V is TRBV27; 9 nucleotides agree with TRBD1. The CDR3 totals 16 residues. Unmatched junction bases numbered 3, after V lost 4 bases and J lost 0 bases. Germline-derived CDR1 and CDR2 are MNHEY and SMNVEV (reference sequence). The CDR3 spells CASSYTGGSNTGELFF. The DNA for the CDR3 is TGTGCCAGCAGTTATACAGGGGGCTCGAACACCGGGGAGCTGTTTTTT.